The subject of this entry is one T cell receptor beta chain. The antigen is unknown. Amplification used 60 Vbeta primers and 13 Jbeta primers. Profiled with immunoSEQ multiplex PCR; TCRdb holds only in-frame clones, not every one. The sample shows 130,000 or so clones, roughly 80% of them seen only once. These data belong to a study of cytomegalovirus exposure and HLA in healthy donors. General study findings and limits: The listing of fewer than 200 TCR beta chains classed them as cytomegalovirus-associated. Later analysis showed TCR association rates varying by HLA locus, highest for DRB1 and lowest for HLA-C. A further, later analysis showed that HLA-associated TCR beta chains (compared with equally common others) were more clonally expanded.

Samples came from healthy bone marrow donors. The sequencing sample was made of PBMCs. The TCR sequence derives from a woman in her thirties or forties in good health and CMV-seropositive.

CDR3 coding DNA: TGTGCCAGCAGTGTCGGTGGGGCTGGTGGCTACACCTTC. Translation: CASSVGGAGGYTF. The gene calls are TRBV2 and TRBJ1-2; possibly TRBD1 for D (5 bases). Per the germline V gene, CDR1 is SNHLY and CDR2 is FYNNEI. The V end lost 4 bases, the J end lost 7 bases, and 13 bases lay between the germline ends. The CDR3 contains 13 residues.